The TCR beta chain described here comes from a study of shared clonotypes between healthy human individuals. Roughly 33,000 T cell genomes, or around 200 ng DNA, went into the sorted-subset replicate PCRs. Sequencing used immunoSEQ multiplex PCR; TCRdb keeps in-frame clones, though not all of them. This sample has roughly 2.2 million clones, with about 90% found just once. Study-wide results and caveats: In having few donors, the study represented limited genetic and exposure-history diversity. Rarefaction showed sorted-subset sequencing was incomplete despite large depth. Lower generation probabilities were found for non-shared clonotypes than for those shared by all four donors.

Trimming removed 7 bases from V and 3 bases from J; junction bases left unmatched: 7. The CDR3 is 15 residues long. Germline V gene data show CDR1 as MDHEN and CDR2 as SYDVKM. A word on this clone: The antigen is unknown.

The chain recombines TRBV28 with TRBJ2-2; TRBD1 matches at 8 bases. The sequence was obtained from a man aged 18 to 29 in good health. Some clones in this sample may be carry-over from other donors' samples. Source material: naive CD4+ T cells from PBMCs. Noted subset: CD45RA+ positively selected. This chain's CDR3 is CASTRTGLDTGELFF. Here the CDR3 DNA reads TGTGCCAGCACGAGGACAGGGCTCGACACCGGGGAGCTGTTTTTT.